The 25 T cell receptor beta chains listed next were all sequenced from one sample in a study of Tregs in tolerant kidney transplant recipients. This table comes from immunoSEQ multiplex PCR, and its TCRdb copy is limited to in-frame clones, with some not included. The data hold about 240,000 clones, with around 82% observed a single time. The source material was CD4+ T cells from blood. Receptors were obtained from a human donor in good health.

The chain recombines TRBV19 with TRBJ1-4; TRBD1 matches 7 bases. J lost 10 bases, V lost 7 bases, and 12 bases had no gene match. CDR3 length: 14 amino acids. CDR1 is LNHDA and CDR2 is SQIVND in the germline V gene (reference sequence). CDR3 protein: CASNEDRTRGKLFF. CDR3 nucleotides: TGTGCCAGTAACGAGGACAGGACCCGGGGAAAACTGTTTTTT.

The chain joins TRBV14 to TRBJ2-1; D is undetermined. There are 16 residues in the CDR3. Trimming removed 0 bases at V and 5 bases at J, with 14 bases between. The germline V gene encodes CDR1 SGHDN and CDR2 FVKESK. CDR3 coding DNA: TGTGCCAGCAGCCAAGATTACGGAAGGGTAAACAATGAGCAGTTCTTC. Residues: CASSQDYGRVNNEQFF.

CDR3 protein: CASRPDRSNTEAFF. The CDR3, as DNA: TGTGCCAGTAGACCTGACAGGTCGAACACTGAAGCTTTCTTT. This rearrangement joins TRBV19 to TRBJ1-1; TRBD1 is a possible D gene (6 bases). The V and J ends lost 6 bases and 1 base respectively, with 12 bases between them. Germline loops: CDR1 LNHDA, CDR2 SQIVND (reference sequence). The CDR3 spans 14 residues.

This clone appeared a single time. CDR3 protein: CATRGGAQYNSPLHF. The CDR3 nucleotides are TGTGCCACCAGGGGCGGGGCGCAGTATAATTCACCCCTCCACTTT. The rearrangement uses TRBV27 and TRBJ1-6; weak D call: TRBD1 (6 bases). This CDR3 spans 15 amino acids. The germline V and J ends were trimmed by 10 bases and 4 bases, with 17 bases remaining between them. From germline, CDR1 is MNHEY and CDR2 SMNVEV (reference sequence).

This chain links TRBV7-8 with TRBJ2-4, with TRBD2 matching 8 bases. Germline CDR1 is SGHVS and CDR2 is FQNEAQ. The CDR3 loop spans 14 amino acids. The V gene end was trimmed by 7 bases and the J gene end by 8 bases; junction bases not matched to a gene: 10. CDR3 bases: TGTGCCAGCACCCTCCGGGGGGGCGAGGACATTCAGTACTTC. Amino acid sequence: CASTLRGGEDIQYF.

The chain couples TRBV18 to TRBJ2-4; tentatively, D is TRBD2 (6 bases). Trimming cost V 5 bases and J 4 bases, with 9 bases left between them. In germline, CDR1 is KGHSH, CDR2 LQKENI. The CDR3 contains 13 residues. The CDR3, as DNA: TGTGCCAGCTCAGTCCGGGAGAAAAACATTCAGTACTTC. Its protein is CASSVREKNIQYF.

The chain carries TRBV9 and TRBJ2-1, with D hard to call. CDR1 is SGDLS and CDR2 is YYNGEE in the germline V gene. The CDR3 is 13 residues long. Between the trimmed V and J ends, which lost 0 bases and 4 bases, there was a span of 5 bases. CDR3 region: CASSVAGYNEQFF. The CDR3 nucleotides read TGTGCCAGCAGCGTAGCCGGGTACAATGAGCAGTTCTTC.

The chain uses TRBV4-1 and TRBJ1-4; 7 positions match TRBD1. With 3 bases clipped from V and 5 bases from J, the junction kept 6 bases outside the gene matches. The CDR3 contains 15 residues. In germline, CDR1 is MGHRA, CDR2 YSYEKL. CDR3 region: CASSHPGGANEKLFF. CDR3 DNA: TGCGCCAGCAGCCATCCAGGGGGGGCGAATGAAAAACTGTTTTTT.

Comment on this clone: The sample contains more than one DNA sequence encoding this CDR3. The gene calls are TRBV5-1 and TRBJ2-2; D might be TRBD1 (5 bases). CDR1 and CDR2 (germline): SGHRS, YFSETQ. V was cut by 2 bases and J by 4 bases, with 9 bases left in between. This CDR3 is 14 amino acids long. CDR3 in DNA: TGCGCCAGCAGCTTAGAACAGGTCACCGGGGAGCTGTTTTTT. This encodes CASSLEQVTGELFF.

V and J are TRBV6-5 and TRBJ1-1; D remains ambiguous. Deletions cut 6 bases from V and 0 bases from J, with 14 bases between. The V gene's germline CDR1 is MNHEY and CDR2 SVGAGI. CDR3 size: 15 residues. The CDR3 loop reads CASRPTAVMNTEAFF. Written as DNA, the CDR3 is TGTGCCAGCAGACCAACAGCGGTAATGAACACTGAAGCTTTCTTT.

The CDR3 protein is CASRRAGGVFPYEQYF. The CDR3 bases are TGCGCCAGCAGGAGGGCAGGGGGCGTTTTCCCCTACGAGCAGTACTTC. V gene TRBV5-1 combines with J gene TRBJ2-7; 8 bases line up with TRBD1. The trim removed 5 bases at V and 2 bases at J, leaving 12 bases unmatched. The CDR3 is 16 amino acids. Germline assignment: CDR1 SGHRS and CDR2 YFSETQ.

The chain joins TRBV4-1 to TRBJ2-7; D not resolved. The germline V gene encodes CDR1 MGHRA and CDR2 YSYEKL. Trimming took off 4 bases at V and 3 bases at J, with 10 bases between the two ends. The CDR3 consists of 13 residues. The CDR3 region has the DNA TGCGCCAGCAGCCCTATAGGACGCTACGAGCAGTACTTC. Its protein is CASSPIGRYEQYF.

The chain uses TRBV2 and TRBJ2-1, with 9 bases fitting TRBD2. After removal of 2 bases from V and 8 bases from J, the junction contained 7 bases not matched to a gene. Germline V gives CDR1 SNHLY, CDR2 FYNNEI. The CDR3 consists of 15 residues. CDR3 loop: CASSESSGILDEQFF. In nucleotides, the CDR3 is TGTGCCAGCAGTGAATCTAGCGGGATTTTGGATGAGCAGTTCTTC.

J is TRBJ1-1 and V is TRBV19; a weak D match, TRBD1 (5 bases). This CDR3 region has 14 residues. Germline V gene data show CDR1 as LNHDA and CDR2 as SQIVND (reference sequence). Trimming took off 2 bases at V and 11 bases at J, with 18 bases between the two ends. CDR3 residues: CASSISQRARGAFF. CDR3 sequence (DNA): TGTGCCAGTAGTATATCCCAGAGAGCTCGGGGGGCTTTCTTT.

The chain combines TRBV19 with TRBJ2-3; 9 positions agree with TRBD2. Germline V gene data show CDR1 as LNHDA and CDR2 as SQIVND (reference sequence). This CDR3 has 20 amino acids. The trim removed 5 bases at V and 0 bases at J, leaving 18 bases unmatched. CDR3 sequence: CASSRAGSPSGASSTDTQYF. The CDR3 DNA reads as TGTGCCAGTAGTCGGGCAGGGTCCCCTAGCGGGGCTTCTAGCACAGATACGCAGTATTTT.

V is TRBV7-2 and J is TRBJ2-5, with 8 bases identical to TRBD1. The germline V gene has CDR1 SGHTA and CDR2 FQGNSA. V shed 5 bases, J shed 1 base, and the junction held 3 bases outside the gene matches. CDR3 length equals 14 residues. Here the CDR3 reads CASSRTGFQETQYF. The CDR3 DNA sequence: TGTGCCAGCAGCCGGACAGGGTTCCAAGAGACCCAGTACTTC. The full variable domain, its missing parts supplied by reference TRBV7-2 and TRBJ2-5, is GAGVSQSPSNKVTEKGKDVELRCDPISGHTALYWYRQSLGQGLEFLIYFQGNSAPDKSGLPSDRFSAERTGGSVSTLTIQRTQQEDSAVYLCASSRTGFQETQYFGPGTRLLVL.

V and J are TRBV5-8 and TRBJ2-1; D not resolved. The V end was cut by 6 bases, the J end by 7 bases, with 23 bases between. CDR3 length equals 16 residues. The germline V gene encodes CDR1 SGHTS and CDR2 YDEGEE. CDR3 DNA sequence: TGTGCCAGCACCCTTGGGGTAGGGCAGGTTATGAATGAGCAGTTCTTC. Translation gives CASTLGVGQVMNEQFF.

The chain couples TRBV11-3 to TRBJ2-3; the match to TRBD2 covers 8 bases. The CDR3 has 16 residues. V shed 1 base, J shed 5 bases, and the junction held 8 bases outside the gene matches. The germline CDR1 and CDR2 sequences are SGHNT and YENEEA. The CDR3, as DNA: TGTGCCAGCAGCTTAGTAGGGACTAGTGTAAGAGATACGCAGTATTTT. Translating gives CASSLVGTSVRDTQYF.

This sequence joins TRBV29-1 and TRBJ1-1, with 7 bases fitting TRBD1. J gave up 5 bases and V 4 bases, and 10 bases lay outside the gene matches. This CDR3 has 14 residues. The V gene's germline CDR1 is SQVTM and CDR2 ANQGSEA. CDR3 bases: TGCAGCGTTGCCTTCCGACAGGGTAGGACTGAAGCTTTCTTT. Amino acids: CSVAFRQGRTEAFF.

The rearrangement joins TRBV6-1 to TRBJ2-2; weak D call: TRBD1 (5 bases). The CDR3 extends over 14 amino acids. Trimming removed 6 bases at V and 4 bases at J, with 12 bases between. Per germline, CDR1 MNHNS and CDR2 SASEGT. CDR3 in amino acids: CASRSGGATGELFF. The CDR3 DNA follows: TGTGCCAGCAGATCCGGTGGGGCCACCGGGGAGCTGTTTTTT.

As DNA, the CDR3 is TGTGCCTGGGCTCCCCAGGTGCACGAGCAGTACTTC. This sequence encodes CAWAPQVHEQYF. This chain links TRBV30 with TRBJ2-7; no definite D call. Trimming pared 5 bases from V and 5 bases from J, leaving 13 bases between. Germline assignment: CDR1 GTSNPN and CDR2 SVGIG (reference sequence). This CDR3 has 12 amino acids.

V gene TRBV6-1 combines with J gene TRBJ2-2, with 11 bases lining up with TRBD2. Trimming at V came to 2 bases and at J to 5 bases, leaving 7 bases not matched to a gene. The CDR3 has 17 residues. The germline gives CDR1 MNHNS, CDR2 SASEGT. In nucleotides, the CDR3 is TGTGCCAGCAGTGAATCACTAGCGGGGGCCTTAACCGGGGAGCTGTTTTTT. It codes for CASSESLAGALTGELFF.

This chain joins TRBV29-1 and TRBJ1-1; D may be TRBD1 (5 bases). The CDR3 sequence is 13 residues long. V was shortened by 4 bases and J by 1 base, with 10 bases between the two germline ends. Per the germline V gene, CDR1 is SQVTM and CDR2 is ANQGSEA. The DNA of the CDR3 is TGCAGCGTTGGGCCGGACACGAACACTGAAGCTTTCTTT. It is translated as CSVGPDTNTEAFF. Supplemented by reference TRBV29-1 and TRBJ1-1, the full variable domain reads SAVISQKPSRDICQRGTSLTIQCQVDSQVTMMFWYRQQPGQSLTLIATANQGSEATYESGFVIDKFPISRPNLTFSTLTVSNMSPEDSSIYLCSVGPDTNTEAFFGQGTRLTVV.

This rearrangement joins TRBV6-5 to TRBJ1-5, with 8 positions matching TRBD1. The germline V gene encodes CDR1 MNHEY and CDR2 SVGAGI. The CDR3 is 14 amino acids. The junction had 6 bases not matched to a gene; V was cut back by 5 bases and J by 6 bases. The CDR3: CASSPTGGSQPQHF. The CDR3 coding sequence is TGTGCCAGCAGTCCCACAGGGGGAAGTCAGCCCCAGCATTTT.

Comments on this clone: Other nucleotide sequences from this sample produce the same CDR3. This sequence joins TRBV5-1 and TRBJ2-2; perhaps TRBD1 as D (5 bases). Germline V lookup: CDR1 SGHRS, CDR2 YFSETQ. The CDR3 has 15 residues. Trimming cost V 0 bases and J 1 base, with 7 bases left between them. The CDR3 DNA reads as TGCGCCAGCAGCTTGGGACAGTTGAACACCGGGGAGCTGTTTTTT. Encoded protein: CASSLGQLNTGELFF. Combining the CDR3 with reference TRBV5-1 and TRBJ2-2 gives the whole variable domain KAGVTQTPRYLIKTRGQQVTLSCSPISGHRSVSWYQQTPGQGLQFLFEYFSETQRNKGNFPGRFSGRQFSNSRSEMNVSTLELGDSALYLCASSLGQLNTGELFFGEGSRLTVL.